This T cell receptor beta chain was found in a study of cytomegalovirus exposure and HLA in healthy donors. Findings and caveats of the study: The study labeled fewer than 200 TCR beta chains cytomegalovirus-associated. For cytomegalovirus status, the classifier reportedly gave diagnoses with high specificity and sensitivity.

TCRdb's copy holds only in-frame clones and misses some; the assay was immunoSEQ multiplex PCR. Among under 250,000 clones listed, about 81% were seen once. In this sample, this clone turned up a few times. What it recognizes is unknown. The CDR3 is 14 residues long. V shed 7 bases and J 6 bases; nucleotides not matched to a gene: 5. The germline V gene has CDR1 MGHDK and CDR2 SYGVNS. The TCR comes from a woman aged 25 to 39 in good health and CMV-seronegative. The chain has TRBV25-1 and TRBJ2-2; TRBD1 agrees at 10 bases. Input material: PBMCs. The CDR3 DNA is TGTGCCAGCACCGGACAGGGGGGGGCCGGGGAGCTGTTTTTT. Its translation is CASTGQGGAGELFF. Supplemented by reference TRBV25-1 and TRBJ2-2, the full variable domain reads EADIYQTPRYLVIGTGKKITLECSQTMGHDKMYWYQQDPGMELHLIHYSYGVNSTEKGDLSSESTVSRIRTEHFPLTLESARPSHTSQYLCASTGQGGAGELFFGEGSRLTVL.